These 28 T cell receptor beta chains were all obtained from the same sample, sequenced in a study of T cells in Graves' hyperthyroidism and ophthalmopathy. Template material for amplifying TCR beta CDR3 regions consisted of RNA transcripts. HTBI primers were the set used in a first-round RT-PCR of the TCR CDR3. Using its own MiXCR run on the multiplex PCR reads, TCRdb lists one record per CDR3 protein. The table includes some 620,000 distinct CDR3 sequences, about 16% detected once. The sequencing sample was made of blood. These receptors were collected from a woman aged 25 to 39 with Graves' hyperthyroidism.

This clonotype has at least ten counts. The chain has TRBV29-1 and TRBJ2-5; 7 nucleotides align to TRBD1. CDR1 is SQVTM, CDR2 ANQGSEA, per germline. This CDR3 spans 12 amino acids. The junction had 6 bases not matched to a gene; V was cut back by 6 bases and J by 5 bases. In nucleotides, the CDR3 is TGCAGCGTCGACAGGGAGTGGGAGACCCAGTACTTC. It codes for CSVDREWETQYF.

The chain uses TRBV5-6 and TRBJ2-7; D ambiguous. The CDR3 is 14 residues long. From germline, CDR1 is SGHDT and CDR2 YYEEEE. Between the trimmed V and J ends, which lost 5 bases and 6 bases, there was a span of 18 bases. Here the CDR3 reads CASRPGGGSSEQYF. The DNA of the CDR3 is TGTGCCAGCAGGCCTGGTGGTGGTAGCAGCGAGCAGTACTTC.

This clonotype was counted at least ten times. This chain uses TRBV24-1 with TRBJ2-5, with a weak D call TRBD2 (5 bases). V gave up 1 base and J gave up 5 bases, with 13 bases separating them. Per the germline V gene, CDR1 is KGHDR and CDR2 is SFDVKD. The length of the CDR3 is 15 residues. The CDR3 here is CATSDFGLADETQYF. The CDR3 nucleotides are TGTGCCACCAGTGATTTTGGGCTAGCCGACGAGACCCAGTACTTC.

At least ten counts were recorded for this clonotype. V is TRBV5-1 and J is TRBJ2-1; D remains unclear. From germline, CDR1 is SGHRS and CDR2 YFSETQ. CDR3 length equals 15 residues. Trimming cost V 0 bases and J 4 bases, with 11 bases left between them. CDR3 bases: TGCGCCAGCAGCTTGGATGCGGAATTATACAATGAGCAGTTCTTC. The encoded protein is CASSLDAELYNEQFF.

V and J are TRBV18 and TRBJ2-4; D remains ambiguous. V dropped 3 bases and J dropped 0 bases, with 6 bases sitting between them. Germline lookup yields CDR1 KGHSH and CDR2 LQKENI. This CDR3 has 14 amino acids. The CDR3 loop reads CASSPSLAKNIQYF. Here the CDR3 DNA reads TGTGCCAGCTCACCCAGCCTAGCCAAAAACATTCAGTACTTC.

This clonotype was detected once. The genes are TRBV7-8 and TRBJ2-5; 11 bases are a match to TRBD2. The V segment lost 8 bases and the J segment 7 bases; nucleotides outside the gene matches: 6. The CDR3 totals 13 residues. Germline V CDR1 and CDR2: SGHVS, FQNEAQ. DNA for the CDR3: TGTGCCAGCCGGCTAGCGGGAGGAGGGACCCAGTACTTC. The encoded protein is CASRLAGGGTQYF. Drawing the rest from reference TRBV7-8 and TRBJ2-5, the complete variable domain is GAGVSQSPRYKVAKRGQDVALRCDPISGHVSLFWYQQALGQGPEFLTYFQNEAQLDKSGLPSDRFFAERPEGSVSTLKIQRTQQEDSAVYLCASRLAGGGTQYFGPGTRLLVL.

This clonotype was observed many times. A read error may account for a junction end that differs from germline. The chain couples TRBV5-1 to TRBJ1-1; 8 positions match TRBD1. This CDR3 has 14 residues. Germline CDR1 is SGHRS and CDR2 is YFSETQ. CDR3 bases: TGTGCCAGCTCACCGACAGGGGAGAACACTGAAGCTTTCTTT. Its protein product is CASSPTGENTEAFF. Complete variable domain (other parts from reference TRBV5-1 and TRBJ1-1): KAGVTQTPRYLIKTRGQQVTLSCSPISGHRSVSWYQQTPGQGLQFLFEYFSETQRNKGNFPGRFSGRQFSNSRSEMNVSTLELGDSALYLCASSPTGENTEAFFGQGTRLTVV.

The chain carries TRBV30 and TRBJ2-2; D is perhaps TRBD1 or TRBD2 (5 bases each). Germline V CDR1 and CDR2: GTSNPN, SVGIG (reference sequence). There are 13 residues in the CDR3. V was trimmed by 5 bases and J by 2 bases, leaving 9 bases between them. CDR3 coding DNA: TGTGCCTGGGGGGGAGTTAACACCGGGGAGCTGTTTTTT. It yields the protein CAWGGVNTGELFF.

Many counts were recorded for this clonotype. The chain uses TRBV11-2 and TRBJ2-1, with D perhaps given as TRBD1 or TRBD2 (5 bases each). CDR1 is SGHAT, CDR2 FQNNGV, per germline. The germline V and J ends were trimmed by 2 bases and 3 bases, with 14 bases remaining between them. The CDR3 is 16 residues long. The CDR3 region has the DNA TGTGCCAGCAGCTTACCTGGGGTTGGGGGCTACAATGAGCAGTTCTTC. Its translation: CASSLPGVGGYNEQFF.

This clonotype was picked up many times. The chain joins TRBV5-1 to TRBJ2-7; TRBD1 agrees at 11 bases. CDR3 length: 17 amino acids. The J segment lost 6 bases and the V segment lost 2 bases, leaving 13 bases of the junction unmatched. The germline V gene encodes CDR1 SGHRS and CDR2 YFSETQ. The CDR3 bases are TGCGCCAGCAGCTTAATGCTTGATGCTGGGACAGGGGGCGAGCAGTACTTC. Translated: CASSLMLDAGTGGEQYF.

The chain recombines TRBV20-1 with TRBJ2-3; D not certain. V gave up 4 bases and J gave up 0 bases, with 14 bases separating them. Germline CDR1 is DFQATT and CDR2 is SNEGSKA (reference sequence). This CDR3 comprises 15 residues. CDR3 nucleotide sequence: TGCAGTGCTAAATCTTACGGTGAGAGCACAGATACGCAGTATTTT. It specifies CSAKSYGESTDTQYF.

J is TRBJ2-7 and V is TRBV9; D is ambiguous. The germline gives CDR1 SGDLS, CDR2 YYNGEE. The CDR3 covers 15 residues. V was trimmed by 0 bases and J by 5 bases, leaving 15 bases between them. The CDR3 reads CASSVDAVSSHEQYF. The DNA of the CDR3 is TGTGCCAGCAGCGTAGATGCAGTTTCTAGTCACGAGCAGTACTTC.

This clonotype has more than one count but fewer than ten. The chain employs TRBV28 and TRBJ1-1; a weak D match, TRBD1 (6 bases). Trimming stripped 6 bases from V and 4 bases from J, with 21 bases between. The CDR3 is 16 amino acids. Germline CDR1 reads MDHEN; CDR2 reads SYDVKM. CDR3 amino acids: CASSEMAQTGRTEAFF. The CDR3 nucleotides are TGTGCCAGCAGCGAAATGGCCCAGACAGGTCGCACTGAAGCTTTCTTT.

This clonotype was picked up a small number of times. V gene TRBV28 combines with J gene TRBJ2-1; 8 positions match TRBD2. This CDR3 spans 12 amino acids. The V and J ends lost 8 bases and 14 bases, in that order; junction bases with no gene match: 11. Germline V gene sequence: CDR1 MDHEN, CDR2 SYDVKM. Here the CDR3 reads CASQAKSGSEFF. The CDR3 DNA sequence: TGTGCCAGCCAAGCCAAAAGCGGGAGTGAGTTCTTC.

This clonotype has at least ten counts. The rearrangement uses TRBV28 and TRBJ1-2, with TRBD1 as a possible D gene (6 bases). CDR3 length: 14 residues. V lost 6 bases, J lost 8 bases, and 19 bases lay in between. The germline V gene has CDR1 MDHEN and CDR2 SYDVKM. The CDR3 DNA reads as TGTGCCAGCAGGTCTCCTCGGGGGCTACGGGGCTACACCTTC. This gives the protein CASRSPRGLRGYTF.

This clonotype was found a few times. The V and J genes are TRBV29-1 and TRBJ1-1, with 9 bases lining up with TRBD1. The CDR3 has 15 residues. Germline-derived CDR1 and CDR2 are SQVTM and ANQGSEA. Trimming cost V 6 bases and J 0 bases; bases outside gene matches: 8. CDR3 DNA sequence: TGCAGCGTGGGGTTACAGGGGGCCTTGAACACTGAAGCTTTCTTT. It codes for CSVGLQGALNTEAFF. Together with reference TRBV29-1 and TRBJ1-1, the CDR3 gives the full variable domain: SAVISQKPSRDICQRGTSLTIQCQVDSQVTMMFWYRQQPGQSLTLIATANQGSEATYESGFVIDKFPISRPNLTFSTLTVSNMSPEDSSIYLCSVGLQGALNTEAFFGQGTRLTVV.

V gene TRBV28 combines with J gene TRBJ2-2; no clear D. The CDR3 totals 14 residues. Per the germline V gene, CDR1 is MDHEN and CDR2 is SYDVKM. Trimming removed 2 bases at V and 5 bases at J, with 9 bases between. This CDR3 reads CASSLISFTGELFF. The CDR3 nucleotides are TGTGCCAGCAGTTTAATCTCGTTTACCGGGGAGCTGTTTTTT.

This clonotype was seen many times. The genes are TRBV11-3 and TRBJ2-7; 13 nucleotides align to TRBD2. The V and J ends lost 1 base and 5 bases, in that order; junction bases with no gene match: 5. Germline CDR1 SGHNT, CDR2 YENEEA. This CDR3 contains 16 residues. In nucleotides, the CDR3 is TGTGCCAGCAGCTTAGCCGGACTAGCGGGAGCTGACGAGCAGTACTTC. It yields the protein CASSLAGLAGADEQYF.

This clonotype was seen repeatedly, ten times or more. The CDR3 region is CASSEVGQGLDTQYF. CDR3 coding DNA: TGTGCCAGCAGTGAAGTCGGACAGGGATTGGATACGCAGTATTTT. The chain employs TRBV2 and TRBJ2-3, with 8 bases aligning to TRBD1. CDR3 length: 15 amino acids. V gave up 1 base and J gave up 6 bases; unmatched junction bases: 6. The germline CDR1 and CDR2 sequences are SNHLY and FYNNEI. Full variable domain (rest looked up from reference TRBV2 and TRBJ2-3): EPEVTQTPSHQVTQMGQEVILRCVPISNHLYFYWYRQILGQKVEFLVSFYNNEISEKSEIFDDQFSVERPDGSNFTLKIRSTKLEDSAMYFCASSEVGQGLDTQYFGPGTRLTVL.

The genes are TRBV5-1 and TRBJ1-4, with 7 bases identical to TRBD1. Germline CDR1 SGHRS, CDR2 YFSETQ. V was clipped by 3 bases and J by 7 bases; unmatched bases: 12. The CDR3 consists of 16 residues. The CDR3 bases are TGCGCCAGCAGCTCCGGGGCCGGACAGGCGACTGAAAAACTGTTTTTT. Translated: CASSSGAGQATEKLFF.

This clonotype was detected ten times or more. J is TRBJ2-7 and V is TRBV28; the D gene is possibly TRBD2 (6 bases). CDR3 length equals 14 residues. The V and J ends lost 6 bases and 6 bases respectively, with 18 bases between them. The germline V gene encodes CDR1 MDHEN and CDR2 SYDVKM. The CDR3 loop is CASSSGLLTGEQYF. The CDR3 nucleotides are TGTGCCAGCAGCTCGGGACTCCTTACAGGCGAGCAGTACTTC.

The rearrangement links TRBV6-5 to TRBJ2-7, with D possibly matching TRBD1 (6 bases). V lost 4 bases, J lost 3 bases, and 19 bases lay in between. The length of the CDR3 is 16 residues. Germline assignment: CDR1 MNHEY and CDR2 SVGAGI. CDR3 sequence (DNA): TGTGCCAGCAGTTCTGCGAGGACAGTGAGTTTCTACGAGCAGTACTTC. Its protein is CASSSARTVSFYEQYF.

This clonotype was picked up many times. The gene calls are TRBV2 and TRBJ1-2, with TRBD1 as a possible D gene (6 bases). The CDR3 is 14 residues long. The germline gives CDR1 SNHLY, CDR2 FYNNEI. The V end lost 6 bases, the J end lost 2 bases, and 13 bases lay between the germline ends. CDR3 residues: CASSLQGPNYGYTF. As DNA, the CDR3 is TGTGCCAGCAGCCTACAGGGACCAAACTATGGCTACACCTTC.

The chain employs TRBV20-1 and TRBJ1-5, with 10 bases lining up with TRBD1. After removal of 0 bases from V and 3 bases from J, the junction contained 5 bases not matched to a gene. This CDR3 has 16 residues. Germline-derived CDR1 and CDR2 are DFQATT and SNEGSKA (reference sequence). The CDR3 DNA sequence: TGCAGTGCTAGAGAGGGGGACAGGGGAGACAATCAGCCCCAGCATTTT. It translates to CSAREGDRGDNQPQHF.

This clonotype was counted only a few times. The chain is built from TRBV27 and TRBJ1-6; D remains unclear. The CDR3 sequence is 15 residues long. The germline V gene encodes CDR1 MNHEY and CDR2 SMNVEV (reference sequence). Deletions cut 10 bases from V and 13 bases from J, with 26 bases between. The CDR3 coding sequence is TGTGCCACCCGCTTGGCGTTTTTAGATGAGTGGCCCCTCCACTTT. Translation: CATRLAFLDEWPLHF.

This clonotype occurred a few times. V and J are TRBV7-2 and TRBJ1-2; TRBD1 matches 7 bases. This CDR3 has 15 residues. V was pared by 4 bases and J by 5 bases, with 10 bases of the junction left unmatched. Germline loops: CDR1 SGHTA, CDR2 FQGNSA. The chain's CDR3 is CASSSRGGEFYGYTF. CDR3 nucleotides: TGTGCCAGCAGCTCTCGAGGGGGCGAGTTTTATGGCTACACCTTC.

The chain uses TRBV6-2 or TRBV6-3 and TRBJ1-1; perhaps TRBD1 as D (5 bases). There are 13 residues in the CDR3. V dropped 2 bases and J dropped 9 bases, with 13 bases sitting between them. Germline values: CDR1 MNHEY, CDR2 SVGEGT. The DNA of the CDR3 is TGTGCCAGCAGTTACGATGGGGCGTCGAAAGCTTTCTTT. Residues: CASSYDGASKAFF.

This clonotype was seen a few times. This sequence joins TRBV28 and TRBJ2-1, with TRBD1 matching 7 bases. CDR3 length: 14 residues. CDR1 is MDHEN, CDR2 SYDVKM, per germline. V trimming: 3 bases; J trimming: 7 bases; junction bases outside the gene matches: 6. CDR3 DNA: TGTGCCAGCAGTTTCAGGGGGTTGGTGAATGAGCAGTTCTTC. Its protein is CASSFRGLVNEQFF.